A single sample is the source of the 28 T cell receptor beta chains below, sequenced in a study of T cell changes during pregnancy in multiple sclerosis. Profiled with immunoSEQ multiplex PCR; TCRdb holds only in-frame clones, not every one. The table shows roughly 42,000 clones, with around nine tenths occurring only once. This specimen was CD8+ T cells from peripheral blood mononuclear cells, taken in the third trimester of pregnancy. These receptors were obtained from a female donor with multiple sclerosis, enrolled in a pregnancy study.

CDR3 in DNA: TGTGCCAGCAGTTTATCACTGGGGGCGCTTGCCTACGAGCAGTACTTC. Its translation is CASSLSLGALAYEQYF. The gene calls are TRBV27 and TRBJ2-7, with D possibly matching TRBD1 (6 bases). The CDR3 contains 16 residues. The germline CDR1 and CDR2 sequences are MNHEY and SMNVEV (reference sequence). Between the trimmed V and J ends, which lost 0 bases and 2 bases, there was a span of 14 bases.

The chain links TRBV6-6 to TRBJ2-2, with 10 bases identical to TRBD2. The germline CDR1 and CDR2 sequences are MNHNY and SVGAGI (reference sequence). Germline trimming cut 6 bases from V and 4 bases from J; bases unmatched to any gene: 5. CDR3 size: 15 residues. The CDR3 loop reads CASRTSGPRTGELFF. The CDR3 DNA reads TGTGCCAGCAGGACTAGCGGGCCCCGCACCGGGGAGCTGTTTTTT.

The chain links TRBV18 to TRBJ2-1, with D perhaps matching TRBD1 (5 bases). The CDR3 has 15 amino acids. The germline CDR1 and CDR2 sequences are KGHSH and LQKENI. V shed 0 bases and J shed 5 bases, with 11 bases lying between them. Written as DNA, the CDR3 is TGTGCCAGCTCACCACCCGGCAGGGCCAACAATGAGCAGTTCTTC. It encodes CASSPPGRANNEQFF.

The V and J genes are TRBV19 and TRBJ2-7, with 9 bases that match TRBD2. Unmatched junction bases numbered 6, after V lost 4 bases and J lost 2 bases. Germline loops: CDR1 LNHDA, CDR2 SQIVND (reference sequence). This CDR3 has 15 amino acids. The CDR3 here is CASSTLLAGAYEQYF. CDR3 DNA: TGTGCCAGTAGTACCCTTTTAGCGGGAGCCTACGAGCAGTACTTC.

This sequence joins TRBV28 and TRBJ1-1; D possibly corresponds to TRBD1 (5 bases). The V end was cut by 5 bases, the J end by 6 bases, with 13 bases between. The CDR3 runs to 13 residues. Germline assignment: CDR1 MDHEN and CDR2 SYDVKM. The CDR3 region is CASSRGSSSEAFF. The CDR3 DNA is TGTGCCAGCAGTAGGGGTTCCAGTTCTGAAGCTTTCTTT.

The V gene is TRBV6-5, the J gene TRBJ1-5, with D perhaps matching TRBD1 (6 bases). V was trimmed by 5 bases and J by 3 bases, leaving 8 bases between them. Germline assignment: CDR1 MNHEY and CDR2 SVGAGI. The CDR3 consists of 13 residues. DNA of the CDR3: TGTGCCAGCAGTCCAGGGGACAATCAGCCCCAGCATTTT. Amino acid sequence: CASSPGDNQPQHF.

This clone has just one count. The J gene is TRBJ1-2, the V gene TRBV30, with TRBD1 matching over 7 bases. This CDR3 is built from 11 residues. With V trimmed by 2 bases and J by 9 bases, 3 bases remained unmatched. Germline V gene data show CDR1 as GTSNPN and CDR2 as SVGIG (reference sequence). The CDR3 sequence is CAWSYRGSYTF. In nucleotides, the CDR3 is TGTGCCTGGAGTTACAGGGGTAGCTACACCTTC. Full variable domain (remainder filled in from reference TRBV30 and TRBJ1-2): SQTIHQWPATLVQPVGSPLSLECTVEGTSNPNLYWYRQAAGRGLQLLFYSVGIGQISSEVPQNLSASRPQDRQFILSSKKLLLSDSGFYLCAWSYRGSYTFGSGTRLTVV.

This rearrangement joins TRBV5-6 to TRBJ2-2; TRBD1 agrees at 9 bases. The length of the CDR3 is 16 residues. The germline V gene has CDR1 SGHDT and CDR2 YYEEEE. Germline trimming cut 4 bases from V and 4 bases from J; bases unmatched to any gene: 8. The CDR3: CASSLGTGMGTGELFF. The CDR3 region has the DNA TGTGCCAGCAGCCTAGGGACAGGGATGGGCACCGGGGAGCTGTTTTTT.

The chain is built from TRBV21-1 and TRBJ2-2; TRBD2 is the table's D call and was not checked against the DNA. TRBV21-1 is marked as a pseudogene. CDR3 length: 17 residues. CDR3: CASSKSPREGDTGELFF. CDR3 nucleotides: TGTGCCAGCAGCAAAAGTCCCAGGGAGGGCGACACCGGGGAGCTGTTTTTT.

This clone is judged medium-sized. The chain links TRBV7-3 to TRBJ1-2; D gene ambiguous. The ends were cut back, 5 bases at V and 0 bases at J, with 7 bases in the middle. Germline-derived CDR1 and CDR2 are SGHTA and FQGTGA. The CDR3 has 13 amino acids. In DNA form, the CDR3 reads TGTGCCAGCAGCCCCGGGACTAACTATGGCTACACCTTC. Translated, it gives CASSPGTNYGYTF.

The V call is TRBV7-2, the J call TRBJ2-1; no clear D. The germline V gene encodes CDR1 SGHTA and CDR2 FQGNSA. V was shortened by 4 bases and J by 5 bases, with 9 bases between the two germline ends. This CDR3 is built from 13 residues. The CDR3 DNA reads TGTGCCAGCAGCTCGATCAGGCACAATGAGCAGTTCTTC. It encodes CASSSIRHNEQFF.

The chain combines TRBV11-3 with TRBJ2-2; 7 bases are a match to TRBD2. The V segment lost 3 bases and the J segment 7 bases; nucleotides outside the gene matches: 8. The V gene's germline CDR1 is SGHNT and CDR2 YENEEA. There are 15 residues in the CDR3. The CDR3: CASSFERGSSGELFF. CDR3 in DNA: TGTGCCAGCAGCTTCGAGCGGGGCTCCAGCGGGGAGCTGTTTTTT.

The J gene is TRBJ1-1, the V gene TRBV27; TRBD1 agrees at 7 bases. Unmatched junction bases numbered 7, after V lost 5 bases and J lost 1 base. The CDR3 runs to 15 residues. Germline V gene sequence: CDR1 MNHEY, CDR2 SMNVEV (reference sequence). The CDR3 DNA sequence: TGTGCCAGCAGTCTGACCGGGACAGCGAACACTGAAGCTTTCTTT. Translating gives CASSLTGTANTEAFF.

The rearrangement links TRBV19 to TRBJ2-7; a weak D match, TRBD1 (6 bases). CDR1 and CDR2 (germline): LNHDA, SQIVND (reference sequence). With 7 bases removed from V and 2 bases from J, the gap between germline ends came to 15 bases. There are 14 residues in the CDR3. This chain's CDR3 is CASKDWTETYEQYF. The CDR3 nucleotides are TGTGCCAGTAAGGATTGGACAGAAACCTACGAGCAGTACTTC.

For the CDR3, the DNA is TGTGCCAGCAGCTCCCTGACAGTGGAGCCCCAGCATTTT. Encoded protein: CASSSLTVEPQHF. V gene TRBV7-8 combines with J gene TRBJ1-5, with D perhaps matching TRBD1 (5 bases). CDR3 length: 13 residues. Germline assignment: CDR1 SGHVS and CDR2 FQNEAQ. V was cut by 4 bases and J by 8 bases, with 12 bases left in between.

This sequence joins TRBV7-6 and TRBJ1-4; the D gene is possibly TRBD1 (6 bases). The CDR3 loop spans 16 amino acids. Trimming took 5 bases from V and 0 from J, leaving 13 bases between them. Germline assignment: CDR1 SGHVS and CDR2 FNYEAQ. The CDR3 reads CASSPGQTATNEKLFF. In nucleotides, the CDR3 is TGTGCCAGCAGCCCCGGACAGACAGCAACTAATGAAAAACTGTTTTTT.

The rearrangement joins TRBV4-2 to TRBJ2-7, with D perhaps TRBD1 (6 bases). With 4 bases removed from V and 4 bases from J, the gap between germline ends came to 17 bases. Germline CDR1 is LGHNA and CDR2 is YNFKEQ. This CDR3 has 15 residues. CDR3 bases: TGTGCCAGCAGCCCCTCATTAGGGGGAACATACGAGCAGTACTTC. Its protein is CASSPSLGGTYEQYF.

The chain has TRBV19 and TRBJ1-2; possible D gene TRBD1, 5 bases. CDR1 and CDR2 from the germline V gene are LNHDA and SQIVND (reference sequence). This CDR3 comprises 14 residues. The V end was cut by 4 bases, the J end by 4 bases, with 13 bases between. This CDR3 is CASSTRGRAYGYTF. For the CDR3, the DNA is TGTGCCAGTAGTACCCGGGGGAGGGCCTATGGCTACACCTTC. Together with reference TRBV19 and TRBJ1-2, the CDR3 gives the full variable domain: DGGITQSPKYLFRKEGQNVTLSCEQNLNHDAMYWYRQDPGQGLRLIYYSQIVNDFQKGDIAEGYSVSREKKESFPLTVTSAQKNPTAFYLCASSTRGRAYGYTFGSGTRLTVV.

This chain uses TRBV9 with TRBJ2-7, with TRBD2 identical over 13 bases. CDR1 is SGDLS and CDR2 is YYNGEE in the germline V gene. This CDR3 comprises 14 residues. J was trimmed by 5 bases and V by 3 bases; bases with no gene match: 2. CDR3 in DNA: TGTGCCAGCAGCGATGGACTAGCGGGGGACGAGCAGTACTTC. This gives the protein CASSDGLAGDEQYF.

The chain uses TRBV9 and TRBJ2-1; D possibly corresponds to TRBD1 (6 bases). V lost 1 base and J 0 bases, leaving 14 bases between the germline ends. CDR1 and CDR2 (germline): SGDLS, YYNGEE. CDR3 length: 17 residues. The CDR3 DNA sequence: TGTGCCAGCAGCGTATCGGACAGTTGGAGCTCCTACAATGAGCAGTTCTTC. Protein: CASSVSDSWSSYNEQFF.

The gene calls are TRBV30 and TRBJ2-7; maybe TRBD1 (5 bases). This CDR3 is 12 amino acids long. Germline values: CDR1 GTSNPN, CDR2 SVGIG (reference sequence). V was shortened by 3 bases and J by 2 bases, with 8 bases between the two germline ends. The CDR3 DNA follows: TGTGCCTGGAGCGGCAGGGCCTACGAGCAGTACTTC. Translation gives CAWSGRAYEQYF.

The chain is built from TRBV5-6 and TRBJ1-3, with D unclear. Germline V gene lookup returns CDR1 SGHDT and CDR2 YYEEEE. This CDR3 comprises 15 residues. Trimming cost V 1 base and J 0 bases, with 8 bases left between them. CDR3 nucleotides: TGTGCCAGCAGCTTGTGGAGGAACTCTGGAAACACCATATATTTT. It codes for CASSLWRNSGNTIYF. Full variable domain (remainder filled in from reference TRBV5-6 and TRBJ1-3): DAGVTQSPTHLIKTRGQQVTLRCSPKSGHDTVSWYQQALGQGPQFIFQYYEEEERQRGNFPDRFSGHQFPNYSSELNVNALLLGDSALYLCASSLWRNSGNTIYFGEGSWLTVV.

This clone was recorded only once. This chain links TRBV2 with TRBJ2-2; perhaps TRBD1 as D (6 bases). CDR3 size: 13 residues. Trimming took off 11 bases at V and 4 bases at J, with 14 bases between the two ends. Germline-derived CDR1 and CDR2 are SNHLY and FYNNEI. The CDR3 region is CAGGPSRTGELFF. The CDR3, as DNA: TGTGCCGGGGGCCCTTCTCGCACCGGGGAGCTGTTTTTT.

This clone was observed at least ten times. The CDR3 DNA reads as TGTGCCAGCAGGCCCAGGCAAGAGACCCAGTACTTC. It codes for CASRPRQETQYF. The J gene is TRBJ2-5, the V gene TRBV2; D is unclear. Germline V gene data show CDR1 as SNHLY and CDR2 as FYNNEI. The CDR3 covers 12 residues. V dropped 6 bases and J dropped 2 bases, with 7 bases sitting between them.

This clone has just one count. The CDR3 sequence: CAWSPPSGYEKLFF. The CDR3 DNA reads TGTGCCTGGAGTCCTCCTTCAGGGTATGAAAAACTGTTTTTT. J is TRBJ1-4 and V is TRBV30, with D possibly TRBD1 on 5 matching bases. The CDR3 covers 14 residues. CDR1 and CDR2 (germline): GTSNPN, SVGIG (reference sequence). The germline V and J ends were trimmed by 2 bases and 6 bases, with 13 bases remaining between them.

This chain joins TRBV6-5 and TRBJ2-5; D is uncertain. The end of the DNA aligns better with TRBJ2-7, so the J call may be wrong. Germline CDR1 and CDR2: MNHEY and SVGAGI. The CDR3 loop spans 13 amino acids. The CDR3 DNA is TGTGCCAGCAGTTACGAAACGAACTACGAGCAGTACTTC. As protein: CASSYETNYEQYF.

At least ten counts were recorded for this clone. The V gene is TRBV7-2, the J gene TRBJ1-1; D uncertain. The CDR3 spans 14 residues. Germline assignment: CDR1 SGHTA and CDR2 FQGNSA. V shed 5 bases and J shed 4 bases, with 14 bases lying between them. CDR3 sequence (DNA): TGTGCCAGCAGCCCGCTAGGAATGGGCACTGAAGCTTTCTTT. It codes for CASSPLGMGTEAFF.

The V and J genes are TRBV4-3 and TRBJ2-2, with 7 bases matching TRBD1. V lost 4 bases and J lost 5; bases outside the gene matches: 13. From germline, CDR1 is LGHNA and CDR2 YSLEER. CDR3 length equals 17 residues. DNA for the CDR3: TGCGCCAGCAGCCTACCCAAGGGACAGAGGGAGACCGGGGAGCTGTTTTTT. It is translated as CASSLPKGQRETGELFF.